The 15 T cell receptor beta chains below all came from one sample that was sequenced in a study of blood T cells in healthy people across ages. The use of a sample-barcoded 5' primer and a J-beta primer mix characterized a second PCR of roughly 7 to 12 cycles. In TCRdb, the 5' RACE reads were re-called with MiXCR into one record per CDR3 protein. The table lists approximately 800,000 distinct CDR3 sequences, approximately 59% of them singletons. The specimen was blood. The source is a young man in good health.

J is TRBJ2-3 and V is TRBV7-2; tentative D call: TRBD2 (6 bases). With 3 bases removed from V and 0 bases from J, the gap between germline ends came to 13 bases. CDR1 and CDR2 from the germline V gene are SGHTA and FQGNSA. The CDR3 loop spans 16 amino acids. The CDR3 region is CASSFKAGPSTDTQYF. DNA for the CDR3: TGTGCCAGCAGCTTCAAGGCGGGGCCTAGCACAGATACGCAGTATTTT.

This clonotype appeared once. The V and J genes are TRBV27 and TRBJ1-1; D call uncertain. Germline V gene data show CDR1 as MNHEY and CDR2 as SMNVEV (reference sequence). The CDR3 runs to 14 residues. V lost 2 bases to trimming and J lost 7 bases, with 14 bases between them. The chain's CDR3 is CASSLTPGYGEAFF. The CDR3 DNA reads TGTGCCAGCAGTTTAACCCCAGGCTACGGTGAAGCTTTCTTT.

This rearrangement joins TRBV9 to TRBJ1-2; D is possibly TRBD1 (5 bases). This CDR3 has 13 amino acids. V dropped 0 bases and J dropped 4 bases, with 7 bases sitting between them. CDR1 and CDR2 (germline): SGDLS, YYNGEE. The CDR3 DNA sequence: TGTGCCAGCAGCGTAGATGGGGGCTATGGCTACACCTTC. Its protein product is CASSVDGGYGYTF. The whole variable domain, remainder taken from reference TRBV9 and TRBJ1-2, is DSGVTQTPKHLITATGQRVTLRCSPRSGDLSVYWYQQSLDQGLQFLIQYYNGEERAKGNILERFSAQQFPDLHSELNLSSLELGDSALYFCASSVDGGYGYTFGSGTRLTVV.

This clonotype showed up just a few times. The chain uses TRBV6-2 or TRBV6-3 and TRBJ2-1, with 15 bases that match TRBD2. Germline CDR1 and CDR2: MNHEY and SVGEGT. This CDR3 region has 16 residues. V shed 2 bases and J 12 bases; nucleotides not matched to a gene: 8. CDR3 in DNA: TGTGCCAGCAGTTACGAGAGGGGACTAGCGGGGGGAGGGCAGTTCTTC. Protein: CASSYERGLAGGGQFF.

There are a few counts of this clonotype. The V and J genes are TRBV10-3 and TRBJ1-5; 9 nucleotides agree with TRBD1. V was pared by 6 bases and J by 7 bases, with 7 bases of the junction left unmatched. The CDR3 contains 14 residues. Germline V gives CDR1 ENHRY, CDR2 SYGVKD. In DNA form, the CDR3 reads TGTGCCATCAGCCCAGACAGGGGGAAGCAGCCCCAGCATTTT. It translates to CAISPDRGKQPQHF.

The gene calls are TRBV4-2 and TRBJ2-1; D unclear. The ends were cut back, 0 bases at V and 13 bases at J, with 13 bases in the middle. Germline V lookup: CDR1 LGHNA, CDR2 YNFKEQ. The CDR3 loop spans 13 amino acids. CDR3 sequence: CASSQDSERNQFF. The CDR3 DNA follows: TGTGCCAGCAGCCAAGATTCAGAGAGGAACCAGTTCTTC.

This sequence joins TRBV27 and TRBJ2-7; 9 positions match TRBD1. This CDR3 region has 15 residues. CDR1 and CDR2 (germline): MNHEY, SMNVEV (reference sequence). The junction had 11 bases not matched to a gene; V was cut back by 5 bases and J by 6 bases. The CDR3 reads CASSPSGTGTSEQYF. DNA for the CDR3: TGTGCCAGCAGTCCTTCCGGGACAGGGACATCCGAGCAGTACTTC.

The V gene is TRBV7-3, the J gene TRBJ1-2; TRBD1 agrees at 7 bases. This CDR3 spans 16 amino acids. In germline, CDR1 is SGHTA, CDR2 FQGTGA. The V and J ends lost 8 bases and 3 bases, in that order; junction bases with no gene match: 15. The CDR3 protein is CASPPAQGVGDYGYTF. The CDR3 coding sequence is TGTGCCAGCCCCCCAGCGCAGGGGGTGGGGGACTATGGCTACACCTTC.

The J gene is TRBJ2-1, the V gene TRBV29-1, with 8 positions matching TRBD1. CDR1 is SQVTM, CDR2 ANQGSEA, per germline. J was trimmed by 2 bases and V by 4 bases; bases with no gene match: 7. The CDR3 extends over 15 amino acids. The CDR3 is CSVGSDRVTYNEQFF. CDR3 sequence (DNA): TGCAGCGTTGGATCGGACAGGGTGACCTACAATGAGCAGTTCTTC.

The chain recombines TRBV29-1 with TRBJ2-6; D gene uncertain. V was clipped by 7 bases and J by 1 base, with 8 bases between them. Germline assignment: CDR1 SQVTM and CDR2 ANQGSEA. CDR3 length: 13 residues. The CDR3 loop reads CSAQVSGANVLTF. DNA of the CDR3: TGCAGCGCCCAGGTTTCTGGGGCCAACGTCCTGACTTTC.

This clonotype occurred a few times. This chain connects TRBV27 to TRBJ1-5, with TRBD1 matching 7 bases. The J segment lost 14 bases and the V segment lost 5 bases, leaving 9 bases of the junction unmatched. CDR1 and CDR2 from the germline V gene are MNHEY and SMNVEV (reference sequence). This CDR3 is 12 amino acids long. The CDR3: CASSPAGGKEHF. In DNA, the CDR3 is TGTGCCAGCAGTCCCGCAGGGGGAAAGGAGCATTTT.

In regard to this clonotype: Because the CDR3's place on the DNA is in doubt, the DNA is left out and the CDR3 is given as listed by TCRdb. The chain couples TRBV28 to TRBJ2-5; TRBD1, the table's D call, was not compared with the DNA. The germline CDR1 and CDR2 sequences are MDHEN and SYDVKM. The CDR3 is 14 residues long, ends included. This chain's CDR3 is CASSTSDRGYEQYF.

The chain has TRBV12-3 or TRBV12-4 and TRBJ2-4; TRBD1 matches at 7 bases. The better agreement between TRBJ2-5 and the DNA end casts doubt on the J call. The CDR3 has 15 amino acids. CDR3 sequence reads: CASSPSRQGQETQYF. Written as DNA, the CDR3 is TGTGCCAGCAGTCCCTCAAGACAGGGTCAAGAGACCCAGTACTTC.

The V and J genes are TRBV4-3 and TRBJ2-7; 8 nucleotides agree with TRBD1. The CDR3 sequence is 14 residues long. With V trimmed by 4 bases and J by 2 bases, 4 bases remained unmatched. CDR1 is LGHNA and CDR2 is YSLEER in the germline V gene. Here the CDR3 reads CASSRTGKTYEQYF. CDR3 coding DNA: TGCGCCAGCAGCCGGACAGGGAAAACCTACGAGCAGTACTTC.

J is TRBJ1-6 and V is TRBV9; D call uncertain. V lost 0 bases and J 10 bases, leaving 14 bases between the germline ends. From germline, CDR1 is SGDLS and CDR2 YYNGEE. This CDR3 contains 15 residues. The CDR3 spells CASSVEEGGLSPLHF. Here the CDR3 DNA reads TGTGCCAGCAGCGTAGAAGAGGGAGGTTTGTCACCCCTCCACTTT. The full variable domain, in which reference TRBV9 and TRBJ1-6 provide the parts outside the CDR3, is DSGVTQTPKHLITATGQRVTLRCSPRSGDLSVYWYQQSLDQGLQFLIQYYNGEERAKGNILERFSAQQFPDLHSELNLSSLELGDSALYFCASSVEEGGLSPLHFGNGTRLTVT.